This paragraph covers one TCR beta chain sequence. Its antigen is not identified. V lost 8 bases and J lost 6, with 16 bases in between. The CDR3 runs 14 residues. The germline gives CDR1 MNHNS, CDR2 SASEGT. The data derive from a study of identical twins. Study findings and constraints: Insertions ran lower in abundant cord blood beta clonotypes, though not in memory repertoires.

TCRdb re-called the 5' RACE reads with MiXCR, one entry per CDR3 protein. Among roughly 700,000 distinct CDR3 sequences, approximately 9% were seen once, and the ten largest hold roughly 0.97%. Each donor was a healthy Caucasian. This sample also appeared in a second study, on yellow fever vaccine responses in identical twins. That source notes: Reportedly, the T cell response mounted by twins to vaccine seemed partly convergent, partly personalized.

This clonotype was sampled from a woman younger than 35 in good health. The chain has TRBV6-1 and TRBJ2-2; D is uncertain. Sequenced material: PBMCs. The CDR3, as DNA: TGTGCCAGCTTGCTCTTCCCCGGCGCCGGGGAGCTGTTTTTT. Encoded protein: CASLLFPGAGELFF.